The 4 T cell receptor beta chains listed next were all sequenced from one sample in a study of molecular identifiers for immune sequencing clone quantification (dated by TCRdb to between 2018 and 2020). Library preparation employed PCR. Sequenced using an Illumina HiSeq 4000. TCRdb ran its own pipeline on the public reads, namely fastp trimming at Q25 and MiXCR clone calling, and kept in-frame beta chains. When rows share a CDR3 protein, they turn into one entry using the most common DNA and genes. The sample table records some 100,000 distinct CDR3 sequences; around 17% of these occur just once. Clones ranked in the top ten supply 0.85% of the sample. Input material: naive CD8+ T cells from blood, with Jurkat cell RNA spiked in. The cell subset or site label, read with the paper, signifies: FACS-sorted CD8+CD4-CCR7+CD45RA+ naive T cells. Receptors originate from a human donor in good health. Some libraries in this study had Jurkat cell RNA spiked in.

The sample holds many counts of this clonotype. The CDR3 region is CASSLGRGFYNEQFF. DNA for the CDR3: TGTGCCAGCAGCTTAGGACGGGGCTTCTACAATGAGCAGTTCTTC. The chain is built from TRBV11-3 and TRBJ2-1, with D perhaps being TRBD1 or TRBD2 (5 bases each). Trimming pared 1 base from V and 3 bases from J, leaving 10 bases between. Looked up from germline, CDR1 is SGHNT and CDR2 is YENEEA. CDR3 size: 15 residues.

Ten or more counts support this clonotype. The chain joins TRBV27 to TRBJ2-5; a weak D match, TRBD1 (6 bases). Germline CDR1 MNHEY, CDR2 SMNVEV (reference sequence). The CDR3 length is 15 residues. Trimming shortened V by 4 bases and J by 5 bases, and 17 bases separated the two germline ends. In DNA, the CDR3 is TGTGCCAGCAGTTCCCACACAGGGATCGGGGAGACCCAGTACTTC. Translating gives CASSSHTGIGETQYF.

This clonotype was counted ten times or more. V is TRBV6-5 and J is TRBJ1-2; 10 nucleotides align to TRBD1. Germline lookup yields CDR1 MNHEY and CDR2 SVGAGI. Trimming at V came to 2 bases and at J to 5 bases, leaving 5 bases not matched to a gene. The CDR3 is made up of 15 amino acids. The CDR3 reads CASSYLDRGRYGYTF. The CDR3, as DNA: TGTGCCAGCAGTTACCTTGACAGGGGGCGTTATGGCTACACCTTC.

This clonotype was seen ten or more times. The CDR3 here is CASSPFRSGSPAQETQYF. The CDR3 DNA reads TGTGCCAGCTCACCATTCAGGTCTGGCAGTCCCGCTCAAGAGACCCAGTACTTC. The rearrangement links TRBV18 to TRBJ2-5; D not resolved. Looked up from germline, CDR1 is KGHSH and CDR2 is LQKENI. The V end lost 2 bases, the J end lost 2 bases, and 21 bases lay between the germline ends. This CDR3 spans 18 amino acids.